Each of the 22 T cell receptor beta chains below was sequenced from the same sample in a study of T cells in tumors after PD-1 blockade. Using immunoSEQ multiplex PCR, the repertoire was profiled, and TCRdb retains in-frame clones only, with some absent. The table shows about 5,000 clones, with about four fifths occurring only once. Sequenced here: PBMCs, sampled after anti-PD-1 therapy. Receptor source: a human donor with advanced basal cell or squamous cell carcinoma (not recorded which).

In its sample, this clone was seen a few times. CDR3 DNA: TGCAGCGTCGGGGGTCCGAACGTTAATTCACCCCTCCACTTT. Protein: CSVGGPNVNSPLHF. The J gene is TRBJ1-6, the V gene TRBV29-1; the D gene is possibly TRBD1 (5 bases). V gave up 6 bases and J gave up 6 bases, with 15 bases separating them. The germline V gene encodes CDR1 SQVTM and CDR2 ANQGSEA. The CDR3 length is 14 residues.

The rearrangement uses TRBV5-6 and TRBJ2-3; weak D call: TRBD1 (5 bases). The CDR3 spans 15 residues. V lost 3 bases and J lost 5, with 16 bases in between. Germline assignment: CDR1 SGHDT and CDR2 YYEEEE. CDR3 in DNA: TGTGCCAGCAGCTCCCTGGGCAGGGTAGAAGATACGCAGTATTTT. Its translation: CASSSLGRVEDTQYF.

The CDR3 spells CAWSLGQGTDGYTF. In DNA form, the CDR3 reads TGTGCCTGGAGTCTGGGACAGGGGACTGATGGCTACACCTTC. This sequence joins TRBV30 and TRBJ1-2, with TRBD1 matching over 10 bases. Losses at the gene ends were 2 bases for V and 6 bases for J; bases not matched to a gene: 6. The germline CDR1 and CDR2 sequences are GTSNPN and SVGIG (reference sequence). The CDR3 extends over 14 amino acids.

The chain links TRBV3-1 (or the pseudogene TRBV3-2) to TRBJ2-3, with TRBD2 matching 7 bases. Germline V CDR1 and CDR2: LGHDT, YNNKEL (reference sequence). The CDR3 is made up of 14 amino acids. The V and J ends lost 3 bases and 4 bases, in that order; junction bases with no gene match: 4. The CDR3 protein is CASSHTGLADTQYF. The CDR3 bases are TGTGCCAGCAGCCATACCGGACTAGCAGATACGCAGTATTTT.

This clone was counted a single time. The chain recombines TRBV6-6 with TRBJ2-7; D is uncertain. This CDR3 is 13 amino acids long. V was clipped by 5 bases and J by 9 bases, with 17 bases between them. Germline V CDR1 and CDR2: MNHNY, SVGAGI (reference sequence). This CDR3 reads CASSRTDGLGQYF. The CDR3 nucleotides are TGTGCCAGCAGTCGTACGGACGGCCTGGGGCAGTACTTC.

This clone occurred once. The rearrangement links TRBV12-3 or TRBV12-4 to TRBJ2-7; maybe TRBD1 (6 bases). With 2 bases removed from V and 2 bases from J, the gap between germline ends came to 7 bases. The CDR3 extends over 13 amino acids. CDR3 sequence: CASSLSGAYEQYF. In DNA, the CDR3 is TGTGCCAGCAGTTTATCAGGGGCCTACGAGCAGTACTTC.

The CDR3 DNA is TGTGCCAGCAGCTCTATTAGGGAGGGTACGCAGTATTTT. Translated, it gives CASSSIREGTQYF. This chain links TRBV5-6 with TRBJ2-3; 7 nucleotides line up with TRBD2. CDR3 length: 13 residues. Germline V gene lookup returns CDR1 SGHDT and CDR2 YYEEEE. After removal of 3 bases from V and 8 bases from J, the junction contained 6 bases not matched to a gene.

The chain has TRBV7-2 and TRBJ2-5, with a tentative D call TRBD1 (6 bases). V was clipped by 2 bases and J by 3 bases, with 10 bases between them. The CDR3 is 14 amino acids. Germline assignment: CDR1 SGHTA and CDR2 FQGNSA. The CDR3 protein is CASSLTGTKETQYF. The CDR3 nucleotides are TGTGCCAGCAGCTTAACCGGGACAAAAGAGACCCAGTACTTC.

The J gene is TRBJ2-5, the V gene TRBV5-4; D perhaps matches TRBD2 (6 bases). Germline V gene data show CDR1 as SGHNT and CDR2 as YYREEE (reference sequence). V lost 6 bases to trimming and J lost 1 base, with 10 bases between them. This CDR3 region has 13 residues. In DNA, the CDR3 is TGTGCCAGCACCCTGGGGGGCCAAGAGACCCAGTACTTC. Residues: CASTLGGQETQYF.

The gene calls are TRBV27 and TRBJ2-7; perhaps TRBD1 as D (6 bases). With 6 bases removed from V and 7 bases from J, the gap between germline ends came to 16 bases. The CDR3 loop spans 13 amino acids. Germline values: CDR1 MNHEY, CDR2 SMNVEV (reference sequence). CDR3 loop: CASSGGQRGEQYF. The CDR3, as DNA: TGTGCCAGCAGCGGCGGCCAAAGGGGGGAGCAGTACTTC.

This clone appeared a single time. CDR3 in amino acids: CASSLAGGGGNTIYF. The CDR3 region has the DNA TGTGCCAGCAGCTTAGCGGGGGGCGGTGGAAACACCATATATTTT. The rearrangement joins TRBV5-5 to TRBJ1-3; maybe TRBD1 (6 bases). Germline V gives CDR1 SGHKS, CDR2 YYEKEE (reference sequence). The CDR3 contains 15 residues. V lost 2 bases and J lost 3, with 12 bases in between.

The rearrangement uses TRBV4-1 and TRBJ2-1, with no clear D. Germline V lookup: CDR1 MGHRA, CDR2 YSYEKL. V lost 1 base and J lost 3, with 10 bases in between. The CDR3 contains 15 residues. DNA for the CDR3: TGCGCCAGCAGCCAAGGACACTCCGACTACAATGAGCAGTTCTTC. It yields the protein CASSQGHSDYNEQFF.

The V and J genes are TRBV19 and TRBJ2-3, with 10 bases fitting TRBD1. Germline V gives CDR1 LNHDA, CDR2 SQIVND (reference sequence). There are 15 residues in the CDR3. The V gene end was trimmed by 10 bases and the J gene end by 2 bases; junction bases not matched to a gene: 9. This chain's CDR3 is CATSEGQGPTDTQYF. CDR3 coding DNA: TGTGCCACCAGCGAGGGACAGGGGCCCACAGATACGCAGTATTTT.

The chain has TRBV6-2 or TRBV6-3 and TRBJ2-1; perhaps TRBD1 as D (6 bases). CDR1 and CDR2 (germline): MNHEY, SVGEGT. The CDR3 extends over 14 amino acids. The V end lost 6 bases, the J end lost 3 bases, and 12 bases lay between the germline ends. The CDR3: CASSQLTGYNEQFF. The CDR3 DNA reads TGTGCCAGCAGCCAATTGACAGGCTACAATGAGCAGTTCTTC.

The rearrangement uses TRBV6-5 and TRBJ2-7, with TRBD1 identical over 9 bases. There are 15 residues in the CDR3. CDR1 and CDR2 (germline): MNHEY, SVGAGI. The ends lost 6 bases at V and 7 bases at J; junction bases unmatched: 13. The CDR3 loop is CASSQIDRGLGEQYF. The CDR3 region has the DNA TGTGCCAGCAGCCAAATCGACAGGGGGTTGGGGGAGCAGTACTTC.

V gene TRBV7-9 combines with J gene TRBJ2-1; D not resolved. With 4 bases removed from V and 10 bases from J, the gap between germline ends came to 17 bases. The CDR3 loop spans 14 amino acids. CDR1 SEHNR and CDR2 FQNEAQ come from the germline V gene (reference sequence). Here the CDR3 DNA reads TGTGCCAGCAGCTCCGCCGCCCACCCTCGGGAGCAGTTCTTC. Translation: CASSSAAHPREQFF.

By its share, this clone is large. This chain connects TRBV14 to TRBJ1-2, with D unclear. Germline loops: CDR1 SGHDN, CDR2 FVKESK. Trimming removed 2 bases at V and 10 bases at J, with 11 bases between. The CDR3 contains 12 residues. The CDR3 DNA follows: TGTGCCAGCAGCCAATCACGGATGGACTACACCTTC. It encodes CASSQSRMDYTF.

This sequence joins TRBV2 and TRBJ1-5, with TRBD1 matching 9 bases. CDR3 length: 16 amino acids. Looked up from germline, CDR1 is SNHLY and CDR2 is FYNNEI. V was clipped by 8 bases and J by 3 bases; unmatched bases: 11. In DNA form, the CDR3 reads TGTGCCAGCTCCCCCCGGGACAGGGCCAACAATCAGCCCCAGCATTTT. Amino acids: CASSPRDRANNQPQHF.

This clone appeared a few times. The V gene is TRBV25-1, the J gene TRBJ2-1; D is unresolved. V dropped 1 base and J dropped 7 bases, with 8 bases sitting between them. Germline CDR1 and CDR2: MGHDK and SYGVNS. This CDR3 region has 13 residues. CDR3 loop: CASSEWGWNEQFF. In nucleotides, the CDR3 is TGTGCCAGCAGTGAATGGGGATGGAATGAGCAGTTCTTC.

The chain combines TRBV6-5 with TRBJ1-2, with 8 bases lining up with TRBD1. CDR1 MNHEY and CDR2 SVGAGI come from the germline V gene. The J segment lost 7 bases and the V segment lost 8 bases, leaving 9 bases of the junction unmatched. This CDR3 has 13 amino acids. The CDR3, as DNA: TGTGCCAGCGGCAACAGGGGGACGGGTGGCTACACCTTC. Its protein is CASGNRGTGGYTF.

This sequence joins TRBV4-2 and TRBJ1-2, with D tentatively TRBD1 (5 bases). Germline V lookup: CDR1 LGHNA, CDR2 YNFKEQ. Trimming left V 3 bases short and J 7 bases short, with 12 bases between. This CDR3 is built from 13 residues. DNA of the CDR3: TGTGCCAGCAGCCAGGGCCCCCAGGGTGGCTACACCTTC. It translates to CASSQGPQGGYTF.

The chain joins TRBV7-2 to TRBJ2-7, with 8 bases fitting TRBD1. CDR3 length equals 14 residues. V dropped 3 bases and J dropped 3; count of bases not matched to a gene: 4. CDR1 is SGHTA and CDR2 is FQGNSA in the germline V gene. CDR3 in amino acids: CASSFDRGVYEQYF. CDR3 in DNA: TGTGCCAGCAGCTTCGACAGGGGAGTCTACGAGCAGTACTTC. Full variable domain (missing parts from reference TRBV7-2 and TRBJ2-7): GAGVSQSPSNKVTEKGKDVELRCDPISGHTALYWYRQSLGQGLEFLIYFQGNSAPDKSGLPSDRFSAERTGGSVSTLTIQRTQQEDSAVYLCASSFDRGVYEQYFGPGTRLTVT.